The clone carrying this TCR beta chain was seen more than once but under ten times. Its specificity is not known. V lost 3 bases to trimming and J lost 4 bases; unmatched junction nucleotides: 12. This CDR3 has 17 residues. Germline assignment: CDR1 SGDLS and CDR2 YYNGEE. This sample was included in a study of cytomegalovirus exposure and HLA in healthy donors. Study overall: Sequencing of approximately 190 million T cells in an earlier analysis found 95 million to 120 million unique TCR beta sequences.

Primers included in the PCR were 60 Vbeta and 13 Jbeta primers. Generated by immunoSEQ multiplex PCR, the TCRdb table keeps only in-frame clones and is missing some. The sample yields more than 100,000 clones, around four fifths seen once. The study's findings and limits: CMV serostatus was the only recorded immune exposure for donors. Likely technical artifact: a cluster of highly shared sequence variants. When a later analysis was performed, an Asian-associated ancestry cluster reportedly had fewer N-insertions than the approximately 700-donor mean.

The chain employs TRBV9 and TRBJ2-3; 9 nucleotides align to TRBD2. This receptor was identified in a woman aged 45-59 years in good health and CMV-seropositive. The sequenced material came from PBMCs. The CDR3 region is CASSAIYSGSNSDTQYF. CDR3 in DNA: TGTGCCAGCAGCGCTATTTATAGCGGGAGTAACTCAGATACGCAGTATTTT.